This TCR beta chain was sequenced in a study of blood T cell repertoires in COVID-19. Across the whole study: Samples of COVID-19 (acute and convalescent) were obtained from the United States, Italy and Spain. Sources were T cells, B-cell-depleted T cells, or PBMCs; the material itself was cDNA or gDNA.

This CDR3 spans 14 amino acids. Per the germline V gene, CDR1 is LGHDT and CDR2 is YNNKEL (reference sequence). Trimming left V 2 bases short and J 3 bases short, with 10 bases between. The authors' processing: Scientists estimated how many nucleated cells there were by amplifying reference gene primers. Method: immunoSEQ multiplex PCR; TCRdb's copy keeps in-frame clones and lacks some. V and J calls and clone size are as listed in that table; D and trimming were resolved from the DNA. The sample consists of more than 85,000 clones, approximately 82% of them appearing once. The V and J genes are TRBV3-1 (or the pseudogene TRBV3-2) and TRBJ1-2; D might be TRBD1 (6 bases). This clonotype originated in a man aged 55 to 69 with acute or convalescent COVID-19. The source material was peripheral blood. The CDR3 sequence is CASSQQGRDYGYTF. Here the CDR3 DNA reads TGTGCCAGCAGCCAACAGGGGCGAGACTATGGCTACACCTTC.